The source of this TCR beta chain is a study of blood T cell repertoires in COVID-19. The CDR3 sequence runs 16 residues, both termini included. CDR1 is LNHDA, CDR2 SQIVND, per germline (reference sequence). This clone was observed once. No DNA is shown, since the ends of the CDR3 on it are uncertain; the CDR3 is the one TCRdb lists. Sequenced by immunoSEQ multiplex PCR; TCRdb stores in-frame clones only, minus some. The table has roughly 150,000 clones, just under 85% seen once. This sequence originates from an elderly woman with COVID-19, enrolled during active disease. The sequencing sample was made of peripheral blood. The chain links TRBV19 to TRBJ1-1; the D segment call TRBD1 is taken from the table without a DNA check. The CDR3 reads CASTSVSTGLWTEAFF.